Each of the 26 T cell receptor beta chains below was sequenced from the same sample in a study of CD8+CD57+ T cells in acquired aplastic anemia. The use of genomic DNA as template underpinned the TCR beta VDJ and CDR3 profiling. TCRdb re-called the reads with MiXCR, one entry per CDR3 protein. The sample yields 150,000 to 200,000 distinct CDR3 sequences, over 60% seen once. The source material was sorted CD4+, CD8+, or CD8+CD57+ T cells (not recorded which) from PBMCs. Receptor source: a human donor with severe aplastic anemia or a healthy control (not recorded which).

This clonotype was seen only a few times. The chain couples TRBV19 to TRBJ2-3; D is perhaps TRBD2 (6 bases). The CDR3 consists of 13 residues. Trimming stripped 7 bases from V and 13 bases from J, with 21 bases between. The germline V gene has CDR1 LNHDA and CDR2 SQIVND (reference sequence). The CDR3 bases are TGTGCCAGTAAACCCGAGGAATGGACTACTGAGTATTTT. Translating it yields CASKPEEWTTEYF.

The chain joins TRBV19 to TRBJ2-5, with 8 bases matching TRBD2. V was clipped by 5 bases and J by 3 bases; unmatched bases: 8. The CDR3 spans 15 residues. Looked up from germline, CDR1 is LNHDA and CDR2 is SQIVND (reference sequence). CDR3 amino acids: CASSRLGAGEETQYF. The CDR3 nucleotides are TGTGCCAGTAGTCGGCTTGGAGCGGGGGAAGAGACCCAGTACTTC. The whole variable domain, filled in from reference TRBV19 and TRBJ2-5, reads DGGITQSPKYLFRKEGQNVTLSCEQNLNHDAMYWYRQDPGQGLRLIYYSQIVNDFQKGDIAEGYSVSREKKESFPLTVTSAQKNPTAFYLCASSRLGAGEETQYFGPGTRLLVL.

This chain links TRBV10-3 with TRBJ1-2, with 8 nucleotides matching TRBD1. Germline V CDR1 and CDR2: ENHRY, SYGVKD. V lost 2 bases to trimming and J lost 3 bases; unmatched junction nucleotides: 8. The CDR3 extends over 16 amino acids. The CDR3 region is CAISEKDRAPHYGYTF. The CDR3 nucleotides are TGTGCCATCAGTGAGAAGGACAGGGCCCCACACTATGGCTACACCTTC.

V usage is TRBV20-1 and J usage is TRBJ2-1; 7 bases are a match to TRBD2. Losses at the gene ends were 6 bases for V and 9 bases for J; bases not matched to a gene: 11. From germline, CDR1 is DFQATT and CDR2 SNEGSKA (reference sequence). The CDR3 runs 13 residues. CDR3 in DNA: TGCAGTGCCTTTCCGGGACTACTGTCTGAGCAGTTCTTC. This sequence encodes CSAFPGLLSEQFF.

The chain carries TRBV19 and TRBJ2-6; 11 nucleotides align to TRBD1. The CDR3 consists of 17 residues. Trimming removed 4 bases from V and 2 bases from J; junction bases left unmatched: 4. Germline V CDR1 and CDR2: LNHDA, SQIVND (reference sequence). The CDR3 is CASSREDRGPGANVLTF. DNA of the CDR3: TGTGCCAGTAGTAGGGAGGACAGGGGGCCTGGGGCCAACGTCCTGACTTTC.

The genes are TRBV10-1 and TRBJ2-7; D remains unclear. The CDR3 has 16 amino acids. The V end lost 7 bases, the J end lost 5 bases, and 24 bases lay between the germline ends. Per germline, CDR1 WNHNN and CDR2 SYGVQD (reference sequence). The CDR3 DNA follows: TGCGCCAGCACCGGCGTCCGGGCTACTAAACGACACGAGCAGTACTTC. This sequence encodes CASTGVRATKRHEQYF.

J is TRBJ1-2 and V is TRBV19, with a possible D match to TRBD1 (5 bases). This CDR3 region has 13 residues. Germline CDR1 is LNHDA and CDR2 is SQIVND (reference sequence). Trimming left V 3 bases short and J 7 bases short, with 12 bases between. The CDR3 loop is CASSIRTSGGYTF. The DNA for the CDR3 is TGTGCCAGTAGTATTAGGACATCTGGTGGCTACACCTTC.

A few counts support this clonotype. The chain links TRBV7-8 to TRBJ2-1; 8 bases match TRBD2. The germline V gene encodes CDR1 SGHVS and CDR2 FQNEAQ. Trimming at V came to 3 bases and at J to 8 bases, leaving 9 bases not matched to a gene. This CDR3 region has 15 residues. CDR3 region: CASSLTGGPSDEQFF. In DNA, the CDR3 is TGTGCCAGCAGCTTGACGGGAGGGCCGTCCGATGAGCAGTTCTTC.

This chain connects TRBV13 to TRBJ1-1; TRBD1 might be the D (5 bases). V gave up 6 bases and J gave up 0 bases, with 20 bases separating them. This CDR3 has 17 amino acids. The germline V gene has CDR1 PRHDT and CDR2 FYEKMQ (reference sequence). The CDR3 sequence: CASRSGTVGLMNTEAFF. DNA for the CDR3: TGTGCCAGCAGATCAGGGACCGTTGGGCTTATGAACACTGAAGCTTTCTTT.

For this clonotype: One end of the junction is discordant with germline, which a read error may explain. The gene calls are TRBV10-1 and TRBJ2-7, with D tentatively TRBD2 (6 bases). Germline assignment: CDR1 WNHNN and CDR2 SYGVQD (reference sequence). The CDR3 runs 12 residues. The CDR3 is CASNHAGSQQYF. CDR3 nucleotide sequence: TGTGCCAGCAACCACGCGGGGTCTCAGCAGTACTTC.

The rearrangement joins TRBV20-1 to TRBJ2-5; 9 bases agree with TRBD2. The CDR3 is made up of 14 amino acids. Germline V gene sequence: CDR1 DFQATT, CDR2 SNEGSKA (reference sequence). The junction had 5 bases not matched to a gene; V was cut back by 3 bases and J by 3 bases. The chain's CDR3 is CSASRLAEKETQYF. The CDR3 bases are TGCAGTGCTAGTAGACTAGCGGAAAAAGAGACCCAGTACTTC.

The J gene is TRBJ1-1, the V gene TRBV19; possibly TRBD1 for D (5 bases). CDR1 is LNHDA and CDR2 is SQIVND in the germline V gene (reference sequence). Trimming pared 5 bases from V and 7 bases from J, leaving 17 bases between. This CDR3 has 14 amino acids. The CDR3 here is CASSAREAGGEAFF. The CDR3 region has the DNA TGTGCCAGTAGTGCACGGGAGGCCGGGGGTGAAGCTTTCTTT.

In its sample, this clonotype was seen many times. This rearrangement joins TRBV12-3 or TRBV12-4 to TRBJ1-5; TRBD1 matches 7 bases. J gave up 4 bases and V 5 bases, and 8 bases lay outside the gene matches. This CDR3 is built from 15 residues. The CDR3: CASSAADRVNQPQHF. CDR3 nucleotide sequence: TGTGCCAGCAGTGCTGCCGACAGGGTTAATCAGCCCCAGCATTTT.

This chain links TRBV2 with TRBJ2-7, with D maybe TRBD1 (7 bases). The CDR3 is 13 residues long. CDR1 and CDR2 from the germline V gene are SNHLY and FYNNEI. V was cut by 11 bases and J by 0 bases, with 14 bases left in between. The CDR3 loop reads CACGTALSYEQYF. The DNA of the CDR3 is TGTGCCTGCGGGACAGCCCTCTCCTACGAGCAGTACTTC.

The chain joins TRBV29-1 to TRBJ2-3, with TRBD2 matching 9 bases. The CDR3 loop spans 16 amino acids. The germline gives CDR1 SQVTM, CDR2 ANQGSEA. V dropped 3 bases and J dropped 2; count of bases not matched to a gene: 9. CDR3 loop: CSVDGTSSSLTDTQYF. The CDR3, as DNA: TGCAGCGTTGACGGGACTAGCAGCTCCCTCACAGATACGCAGTATTTT.

The chain combines TRBV7-2 with TRBJ1-1; D gene unclear. The length of the CDR3 is 13 residues. V lost 1 base and J lost 6, with 9 bases in between. From germline, CDR1 is SGHTA and CDR2 FQGNSA. CDR3 protein: CASSLGWEAEAFF. Written as DNA, the CDR3 is TGTGCCAGCAGCTTAGGATGGGAGGCTGAAGCTTTCTTT. Full variable domain (remainder filled in from reference TRBV7-2 and TRBJ1-1): GAGVSQSPSNKVTEKGKDVELRCDPISGHTALYWYRQSLGQGLEFLIYFQGNSAPDKSGLPSDRFSAERTGGSVSTLTIQRTQQEDSAVYLCASSLGWEAEAFFGQGTRLTVV.

V usage is TRBV11-3 and J usage is TRBJ2-1; the match to TRBD2 covers 8 bases. The V segment lost 6 bases and the J segment 4 bases; nucleotides outside the gene matches: 8. Looked up from germline, CDR1 is SGHNT and CDR2 is YENEEA. The CDR3 extends over 15 amino acids. As DNA, the CDR3 is TGTGCCAGCAGTCATTCTAGCGGGTCGTACAATGAGCAGTTCTTC. It yields the protein CASSHSSGSYNEQFF.

This clonotype was picked up many times. V and J are TRBV27 and TRBJ2-5, with TRBD1 identical over 9 bases. The length of the CDR3 is 14 residues. Germline loops: CDR1 MNHEY, CDR2 SMNVEV (reference sequence). J gave up 6 bases and V 3 bases, and 5 bases lay outside the gene matches. This CDR3 is CASSLGQGLKTQYF. CDR3 sequence (DNA): TGTGCCAGCAGTTTGGGACAGGGTTTGAAGACCCAGTACTTC.

The chain is built from TRBV7-9 and TRBJ2-2; D is ambiguous. The V and J ends lost 5 bases and 8 bases respectively, with 6 bases between them. This CDR3 spans 11 amino acids. CDR1 SEHNR and CDR2 FQNEAQ come from the germline V gene (reference sequence). CDR3 in amino acids: CASSAQGELFF. The CDR3 DNA follows: TGTGCCAGCAGCGCCCAAGGGGAGCTGTTTTTT.

This clonotype was recorded once. V and J are TRBV7-3 and TRBJ1-5; D is possibly TRBD1 (6 bases). The germline V gene has CDR1 SGHTA and CDR2 FQGTGA. V dropped 3 bases and J dropped 5 bases, with 14 bases sitting between them. This CDR3 contains 15 residues. DNA of the CDR3: TGTGCCAGCAGCTTGGACAGCGGAGGCGATCAGCCCCAGCATTTT. Amino acids: CASSLDSGGDQPQHF.

This clonotype was picked up many times. This chain links TRBV9 with TRBJ2-1; D might be TRBD1 or TRBD2, each matching 6 bases. Trimming took 0 bases from V and 0 from J, leaving 10 bases between them. The CDR3 is 16 amino acids. Germline V CDR1 and CDR2: SGDLS, YYNGEE. The CDR3 region has the DNA TGTGCCAGCAGCGTAGGCGGGGACAACTCCTACAATGAGCAGTTCTTC. Protein product: CASSVGGDNSYNEQFF.

The chain employs TRBV11-2 and TRBJ1-6, with D hard to call. The CDR3 covers 11 residues. Trimming pared 4 bases from V and 13 bases from J, leaving 8 bases between. Germline CDR1 and CDR2: SGHAT and FQNNGV. This chain's CDR3 is CASSSLGPLHF. The CDR3 bases are TGTGCCAGCAGCTCCCTCGGGCCCCTCCACTTT.

The rearrangement uses TRBV10-3 and TRBJ2-5; 7 nucleotides agree with TRBD2. Germline V gives CDR1 ENHRY, CDR2 SYGVKD. The CDR3 is 14 amino acids. V dropped 6 bases and J dropped 5; count of bases not matched to a gene: 9. CDR3 protein: CAIRGGTLGETQYF. CDR3 nucleotide sequence: TGTGCCATCAGGGGGGGGACTCTGGGGGAGACCCAGTACTTC.

The V gene is TRBV12-3 or TRBV12-4, the J gene TRBJ1-1; no reliable D call. The CDR3 consists of 15 residues. Trimming cost V 2 bases and J 5 bases, with 15 bases left between them. The CDR3 is CASSLIAVSATEAFF. Written as DNA, the CDR3 is TGTGCCAGCAGTTTAATCGCGGTTTCGGCAACTGAAGCTTTCTTT.

This clonotype has ten or more counts. CDR3 sequence reads: CASSLRQGLTGNTIYF. The CDR3 region has the DNA TGTGCCAGCAGCCTAAGACAGGGGCTGACTGGAAACACCATATATTTT. The chain links TRBV5-6 to TRBJ1-3, with 8 bases that match TRBD1. Trimming removed 4 bases from V and 2 bases from J; junction bases left unmatched: 8. CDR1 and CDR2 from the germline V gene are SGHDT and YYEEEE. The CDR3 is made up of 16 amino acids.

This clonotype was detected once. The chain couples TRBV12-5 to TRBJ2-7; perhaps TRBD2 as D (5 bases). The germline V and J ends were trimmed by 2 bases and 4 bases, with 12 bases remaining between them. Per the germline V gene, CDR1 is LGHNT and CDR2 is FRNRAP. The CDR3 length is 14 residues. The CDR3: CASGLLLRAYEQYF. CDR3 nucleotide sequence: TGTGCTAGTGGTTTGCTACTGAGGGCGTACGAGCAGTACTTC.